This note documents a single T cell receptor beta chain sequence. Produced via immunoSEQ multiplex PCR; TCRdb's table is partial and in-frame only. The sample holds approximately 18,000 clones, approximately 80% seen once. This entry belongs to a study of sequential checkpoint blockade in melanoma. Overall study context: Randomization was 1:1 between first-line nivolumab→ipilimumab and ipilimumab→nivolumab.

Treatment defined: randomized to nivolumab then ipilimumab (arm A) or the reverse (arm B). PBMC sorting kept live CD3+CD8+ cells without CD19 or CD56. The specimen was CD8+ T cells sorted from blood (inferred from file names), collected from a patient given nivolumab and ipilimumab in sequence. The source is a human donor with melanoma.

The CDR3 reads CASSQEGGGYQPQHF. Written as DNA, the CDR3 is TGCGCCAGCAGCCAAGAAGGGGGAGGGTATCAGCCCCAGCATTTT. This chain links TRBV4-1 with TRBJ1-5; TRBD1 is a possible D gene (6 bases). V lost 0 bases and J 5 bases, leaving 11 bases between the germline ends. This CDR3 is 15 amino acids long. Germline CDR1 and CDR2: MGHRA and YSYEKL.